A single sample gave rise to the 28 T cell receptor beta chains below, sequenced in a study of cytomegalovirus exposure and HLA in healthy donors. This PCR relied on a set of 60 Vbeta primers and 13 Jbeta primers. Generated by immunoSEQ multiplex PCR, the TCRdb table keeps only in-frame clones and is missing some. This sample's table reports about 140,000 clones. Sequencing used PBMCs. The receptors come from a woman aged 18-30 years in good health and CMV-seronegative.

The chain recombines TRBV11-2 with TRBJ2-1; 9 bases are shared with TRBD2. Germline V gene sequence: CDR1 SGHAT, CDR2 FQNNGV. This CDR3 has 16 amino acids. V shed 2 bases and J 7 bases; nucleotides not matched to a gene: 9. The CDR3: CASSLQAGGERNEQFF. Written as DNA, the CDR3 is TGTGCCAGCAGCTTACAAGCGGGGGGCGAGAGGAATGAGCAGTTCTTC.

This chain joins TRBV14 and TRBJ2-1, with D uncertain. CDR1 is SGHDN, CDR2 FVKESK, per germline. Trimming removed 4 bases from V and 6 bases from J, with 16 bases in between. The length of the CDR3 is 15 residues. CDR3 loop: CASSPRLRGGNEQFF. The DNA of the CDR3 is TGTGCCAGCAGCCCCCGACTGAGAGGTGGCAATGAGCAGTTCTTC.

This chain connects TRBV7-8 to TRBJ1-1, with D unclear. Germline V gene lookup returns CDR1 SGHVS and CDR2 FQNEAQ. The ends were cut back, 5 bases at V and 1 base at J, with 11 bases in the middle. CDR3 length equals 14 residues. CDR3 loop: CASSPQQTNTEAFF. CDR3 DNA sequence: TGTGCCAGCAGCCCCCAACAGACGAACACTGAAGCTTTCTTT.

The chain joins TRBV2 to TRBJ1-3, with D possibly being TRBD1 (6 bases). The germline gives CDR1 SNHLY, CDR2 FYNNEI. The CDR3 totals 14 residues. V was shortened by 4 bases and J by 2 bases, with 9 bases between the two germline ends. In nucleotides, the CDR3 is TGTGCCAGCAGTGTCCAGGGGACTGGAAACACCATATATTTT. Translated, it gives CASSVQGTGNTIYF.

In nucleotides, the CDR3 is TGTGCCAGCAGTCTCCGGACTAGCGGGAGCCTATACGAGCAGTACTTC. This codes for CASSLRTSGSLYEQYF. The rearrangement uses TRBV27 and TRBJ2-7; 13 nucleotides align to TRBD2. The CDR3 runs to 16 residues. The germline gives CDR1 MNHEY, CDR2 SMNVEV (reference sequence). The J segment lost 4 bases and the V segment lost 5 bases, leaving 8 bases of the junction unmatched.

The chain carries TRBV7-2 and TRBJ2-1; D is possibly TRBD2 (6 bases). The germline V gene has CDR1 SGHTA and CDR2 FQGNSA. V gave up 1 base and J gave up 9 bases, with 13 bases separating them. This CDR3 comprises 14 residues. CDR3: CASSLGAGAGEQFF. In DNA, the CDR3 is TGTGCCAGCAGCTTAGGGGCCGGAGCGGGTGAGCAGTTCTTC.

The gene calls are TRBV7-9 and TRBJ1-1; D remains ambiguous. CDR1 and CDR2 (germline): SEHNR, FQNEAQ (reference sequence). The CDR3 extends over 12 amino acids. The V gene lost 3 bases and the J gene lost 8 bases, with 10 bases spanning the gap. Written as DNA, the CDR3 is TGTGCCAGCAGCTTTCATGGGAGGGAAGCTTTCTTT. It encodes CASSFHGREAFF. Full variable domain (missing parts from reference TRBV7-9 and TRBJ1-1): DTGVSQNPRHKITKRGQNVTFRCDPISEHNRLYWYRQTLGQGPEFLTYFQNEAQLEKSRLLSDRFSAERPKGSFSTLEIQRTEQGDSAMYLCASSFHGREAFFGQGTRLTVV.

CDR3 DNA: TGTGCCAGCAGCTTGGGGACTAGCGGAGTTTACGAGCAGTACTTC. The encoded protein is CASSLGTSGVYEQYF. This rearrangement joins TRBV11-2 to TRBJ2-7, with 11 nucleotides matching TRBD2. Germline CDR1 reads SGHAT; CDR2 reads FQNNGV. V was pared by 3 bases and J by 4 bases, with 5 bases of the junction left unmatched. This CDR3 is 15 amino acids long.

Written as DNA, the CDR3 is TGTGCCAGCAGCTTAGAACAGGGCAATCAGCCCCAGCATTTT. Amino acids: CASSLEQGNQPQHF. The chain recombines TRBV7-6 with TRBJ1-5; a weak D match, TRBD1 (5 bases). V lost 1 base and J 2 bases, leaving 6 bases between the germline ends. Per the germline V gene, CDR1 is SGHVS and CDR2 is FNYEAQ. CDR3 length: 14 residues.

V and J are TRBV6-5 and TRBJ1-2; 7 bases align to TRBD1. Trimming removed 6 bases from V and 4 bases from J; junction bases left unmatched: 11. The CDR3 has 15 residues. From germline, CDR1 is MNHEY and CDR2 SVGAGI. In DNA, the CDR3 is TGTGCCAGCAGATTGACAGGGAATGAACCCTATGGCTACACCTTC. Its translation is CASRLTGNEPYGYTF.

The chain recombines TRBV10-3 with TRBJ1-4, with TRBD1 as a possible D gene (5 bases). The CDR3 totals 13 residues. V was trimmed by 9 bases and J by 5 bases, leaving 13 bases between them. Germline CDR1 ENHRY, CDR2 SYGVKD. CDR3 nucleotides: TGTGCCATATGCTCGGACACGAATGAAAAACTGTTTTTT. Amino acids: CAICSDTNEKLFF.

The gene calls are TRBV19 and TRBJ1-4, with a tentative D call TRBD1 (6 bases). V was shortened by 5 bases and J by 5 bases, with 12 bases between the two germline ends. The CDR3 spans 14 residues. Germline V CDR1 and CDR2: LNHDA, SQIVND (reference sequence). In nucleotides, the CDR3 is TGTGCCAGTAGTGTCCGGACAGACAATGAAAAACTGTTTTTT. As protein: CASSVRTDNEKLFF.

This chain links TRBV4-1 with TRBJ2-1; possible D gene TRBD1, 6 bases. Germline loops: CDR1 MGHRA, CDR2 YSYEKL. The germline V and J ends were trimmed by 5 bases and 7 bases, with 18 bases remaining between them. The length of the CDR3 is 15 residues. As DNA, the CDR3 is TGCGCCAGCAGCTTCCGGACAGAGGACGCAAATGAGCAGTTCTTC. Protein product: CASSFRTEDANEQFF.

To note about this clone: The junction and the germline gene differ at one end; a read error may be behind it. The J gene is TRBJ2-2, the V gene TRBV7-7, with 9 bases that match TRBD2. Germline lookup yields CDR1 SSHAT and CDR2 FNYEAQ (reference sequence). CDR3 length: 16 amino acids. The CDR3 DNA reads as TGTGCTAGCAGCTTAGTTAGCGGGAGTTTTACCGGGGAGCTGTTTTTT. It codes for CASSLVSGSFTGELFF.

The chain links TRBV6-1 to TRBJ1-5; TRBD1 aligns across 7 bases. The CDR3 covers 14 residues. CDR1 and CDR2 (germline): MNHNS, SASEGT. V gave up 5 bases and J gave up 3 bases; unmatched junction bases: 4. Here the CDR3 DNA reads TGTGCCAGCAGTTCTCAGGGGGACAATCAGCCCCAGCATTTT. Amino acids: CASSSQGDNQPQHF.

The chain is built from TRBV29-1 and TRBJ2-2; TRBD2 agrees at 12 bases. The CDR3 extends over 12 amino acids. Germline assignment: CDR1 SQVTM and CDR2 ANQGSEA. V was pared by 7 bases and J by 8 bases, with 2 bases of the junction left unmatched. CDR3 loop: CSAGLAGGELFF. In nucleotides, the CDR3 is TGCAGCGCCGGACTAGCGGGAGGGGAGCTGTTTTTT.

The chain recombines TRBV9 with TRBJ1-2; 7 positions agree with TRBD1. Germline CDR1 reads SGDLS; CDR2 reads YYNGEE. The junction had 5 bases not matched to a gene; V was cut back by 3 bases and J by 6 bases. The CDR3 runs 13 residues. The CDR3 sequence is CASSDPGGHGYTF. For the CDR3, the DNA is TGTGCCAGCAGCGACCCAGGGGGGCATGGCTACACCTTC.

The CDR3 loop reads CASSFGLAGTKETQYF. Here the CDR3 DNA reads TGCGCCAGCAGCTTTGGACTAGCGGGAACAAAAGAGACCCAGTACTTC. The chain recombines TRBV5-1 with TRBJ2-5, with 12 bases identical to TRBD2. The junction had 5 bases not matched to a gene; V was cut back by 2 bases and J by 3 bases. The CDR3 has 16 residues. Germline CDR1 SGHRS, CDR2 YFSETQ.

CDR3 DNA: TGTGCCTCCGGCGAGGGCCAGAACACTGAAGCTTTCTTT. As protein: CASGEGQNTEAFF. The V and J genes are TRBV9 and TRBJ1-1; D not resolved. V dropped 10 bases and J dropped 1 base, with 14 bases sitting between them. Per germline, CDR1 SGDLS and CDR2 YYNGEE. The CDR3 has 13 amino acids.

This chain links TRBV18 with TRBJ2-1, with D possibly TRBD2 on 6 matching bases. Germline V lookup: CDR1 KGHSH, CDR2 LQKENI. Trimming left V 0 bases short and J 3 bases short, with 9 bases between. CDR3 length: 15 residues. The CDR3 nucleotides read TGTGCCAGCTCACCACCCGGCGGGAACTACAATGAGCAGTTCTTC. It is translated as CASSPPGGNYNEQFF. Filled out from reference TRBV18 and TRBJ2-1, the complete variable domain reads NAGVMQNPRHLVRRRGQEARLRCSPMKGHSHVYWYRQLPEEGLKFMVYLQKENIIDESGMPKERFSAEFPKEGPSILRIQQVVRGDSAAYFCASSPPGGNYNEQFFGPGTRLTVL.

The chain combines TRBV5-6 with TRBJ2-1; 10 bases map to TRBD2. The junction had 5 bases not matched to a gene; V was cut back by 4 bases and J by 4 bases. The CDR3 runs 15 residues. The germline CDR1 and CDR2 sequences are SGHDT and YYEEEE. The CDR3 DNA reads TGTGCCAGCAGCCTTCCGGGACTAGCGTACAATGAGCAGTTCTTC. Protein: CASSLPGLAYNEQFF.

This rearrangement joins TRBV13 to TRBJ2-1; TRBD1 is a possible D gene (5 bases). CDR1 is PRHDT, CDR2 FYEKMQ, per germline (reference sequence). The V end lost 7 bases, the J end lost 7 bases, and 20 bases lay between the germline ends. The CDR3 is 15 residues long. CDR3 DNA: TGTGCCAGCACCCTTAAGGGTTACAGGAGTAATGAGCAGTTCTTC. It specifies CASTLKGYRSNEQFF.

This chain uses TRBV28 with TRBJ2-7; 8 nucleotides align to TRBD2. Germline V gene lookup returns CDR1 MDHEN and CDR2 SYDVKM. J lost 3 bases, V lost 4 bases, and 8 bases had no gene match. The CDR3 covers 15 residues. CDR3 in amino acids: CASSSSGRVHYEQYV. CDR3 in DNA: TGTGCCAGCAGTTCATCCGGGAGGGTGCACTACGAGCAGTACGTC.

CDR3: CASSSPRQGWNTEAFF. CDR3 coding DNA: TGTGCCAGCAGCTCCCCCCGACAGGGGTGGAACACTGAAGCTTTCTTT. The rearrangement uses TRBV5-4 and TRBJ1-1; 8 positions match TRBD1. The V gene end was trimmed by 3 bases and the J gene end by 1 base; junction bases not matched to a gene: 8. Germline-derived CDR1 and CDR2 are SGHNT and YYREEE (reference sequence). The CDR3 covers 16 residues. Filled out from reference TRBV5-4 and TRBJ1-1, the complete variable domain reads ETGVTQSPTHLIKTRGQQVTLRCSSQSGHNTVSWYQQALGQGPQFIFQYYREEENGRGNFPPRFSGLQFPNYSSELNVNALELDDSALYLCASSSPRQGWNTEAFFGQGTRLTVV.

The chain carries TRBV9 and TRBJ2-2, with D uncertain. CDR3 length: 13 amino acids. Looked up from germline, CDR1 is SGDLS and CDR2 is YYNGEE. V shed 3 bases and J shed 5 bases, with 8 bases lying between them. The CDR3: CASSAARTGELFF. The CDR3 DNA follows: TGTGCCAGCAGCGCGGCGAGGACCGGGGAGCTGTTTTTT. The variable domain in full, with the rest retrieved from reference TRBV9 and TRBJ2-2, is DSGVTQTPKHLITATGQRVTLRCSPRSGDLSVYWYQQSLDQGLQFLIQYYNGEERAKGNILERFSAQQFPDLHSELNLSSLELGDSALYFCASSAARTGELFFGEGSRLTVL.

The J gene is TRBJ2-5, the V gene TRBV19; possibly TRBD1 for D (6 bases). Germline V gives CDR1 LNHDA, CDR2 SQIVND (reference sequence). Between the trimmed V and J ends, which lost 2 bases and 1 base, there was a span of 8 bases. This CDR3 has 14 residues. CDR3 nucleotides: TGTGCCAGTAGTATAACGGACAGCCAAGAGACCCAGTACTTC. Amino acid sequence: CASSITDSQETQYF.

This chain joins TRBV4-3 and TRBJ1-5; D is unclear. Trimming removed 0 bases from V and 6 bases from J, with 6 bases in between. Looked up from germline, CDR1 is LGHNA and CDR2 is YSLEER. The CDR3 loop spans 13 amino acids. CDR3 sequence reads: CASSQDGVQPQHF. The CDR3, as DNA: TGCGCCAGCAGCCAAGATGGAGTTCAGCCCCAGCATTTT.

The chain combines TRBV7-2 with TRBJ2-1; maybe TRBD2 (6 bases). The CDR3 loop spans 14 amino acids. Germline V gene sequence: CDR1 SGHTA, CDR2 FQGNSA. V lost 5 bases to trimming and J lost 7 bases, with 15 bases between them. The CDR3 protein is CASSPSGSRNEQFF. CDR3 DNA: TGTGCCAGCAGCCCGTCCGGGAGTAGGAATGAGCAGTTCTTC.